The next 11 T cell receptor beta chains were all read from a single sample in a study of memory CD4+ T cells and cytomegalovirus serostatus. Here immunoSEQ multiplex PCR was the method, and the copy in TCRdb shows in-frame clones only, minus some. The sample comprises approximately 46,000 clones, about four fifths of which are singletons, and around 1.1% rests with the top ten. Single viable CD3+CD4+CD8-CD45RO+ cells were sorted as the memory CD4+ T cells. Sequencing input: memory CD4+ T cells from blood. The source of these receptors is an adult in good health and CMV-seronegative.

In this sample, this clone turned up a few times. The V gene is TRBV7-2, the J gene TRBJ1-1, with D possibly being TRBD1 (5 bases). The CDR3 is 14 amino acids. V was clipped by 5 bases and J by 5 bases, with 15 bases between them. Per germline, CDR1 SGHTA and CDR2 FQGNSA. The CDR3 nucleotides are TGTGCCAGCAGCCCCCGGATGGGGGGGACTGAAGCTTTCTTT. Residues: CASSPRMGGTEAFF.

This chain links TRBV10-1 with TRBJ1-2; 9 nucleotides agree with TRBD1. J lost 2 bases, V lost 5 bases, and 3 bases had no gene match. The CDR3 is 14 amino acids. CDR1 WNHNN and CDR2 SYGVQD come from the germline V gene (reference sequence). The CDR3 DNA is TGCGCCAGCAGTCGACAGGGGGTCAACTATGGCTACACCTTC. This translates into CASSRQGVNYGYTF.

This chain joins TRBV10-1 and TRBJ2-3; no firm D call. This CDR3 is 12 amino acids long. Trimming took off 3 bases at V and 6 bases at J, with 7 bases between the two ends. CDR1 is WNHNN, CDR2 SYGVQD, per germline (reference sequence). This CDR3 is CASSEVGDTQYF. The CDR3 region has the DNA TGCGCCAGCAGTGAAGTAGGGGATACGCAGTATTTT.

This chain uses TRBV12-5 with TRBJ2-5; the match to TRBD2 covers 9 bases. Near its end, the DNA agrees better with TRBJ2-7, so the J call may be wrong. CDR1 LGHNT and CDR2 FRNRAP come from the germline V gene. The CDR3 is made up of 17 amino acids. Here the CDR3 reads CASGLPKAGGVYYEQYF. The CDR3 DNA follows: TGTGCTAGTGGTTTGCCCAAGGCGGGGGGGGTTTACTACGAGCAGTACTTC.

This chain links TRBV11-3 with TRBJ2-1, with D tentatively TRBD1 (6 bases). Between the trimmed V and J ends, which lost 6 bases and 5 bases, there was a span of 11 bases. The CDR3 has 13 amino acids. Germline CDR1 reads SGHNT; CDR2 reads YENEEA. CDR3 in DNA: TGTGCCAGCAGGTACGGGACAAACAATGAGCAGTTCTTC. Protein sequence: CASRYGTNNEQFF.

This clone occurred a few times. The chain combines TRBV7-8 with TRBJ1-6, with 9 bases aligning to TRBD1. CDR1 and CDR2 (germline): SGHVS, FQNEAQ. This CDR3 contains 14 residues. Trimming removed 5 bases from V and 9 bases from J; junction bases left unmatched: 5. The CDR3, as DNA: TGTGCCAGCAGCCAGGACAGGGGAGGTTCACCCCTCCACTTT. This encodes CASSQDRGGSPLHF.

The rearrangement joins TRBV5-4 to TRBJ1-5; D is unclear. The CDR3 has 12 residues. CDR1 SGHNT and CDR2 YYREEE come from the germline V gene (reference sequence). Trimming removed 4 bases at V and 1 base at J, with 3 bases between. CDR3 sequence: CASSDSNQPQHF. As DNA, the CDR3 is TGTGCCAGCAGCGACAGCAATCAGCCCCAGCATTTT. Full variable domain (rest looked up from reference TRBV5-4 and TRBJ1-5): ETGVTQSPTHLIKTRGQQVTLRCSSQSGHNTVSWYQQALGQGPQFIFQYYREEENGRGNFPPRFSGLQFPNYSSELNVNALELDDSALYLCASSDSNQPQHFGDGTRLSIL.

This chain uses TRBV6-6 with TRBJ2-3; no clear D gene. The germline V and J ends were trimmed by 6 bases and 5 bases, with 6 bases remaining between them. The length of the CDR3 is 11 residues. Germline CDR1 reads MNHNY; CDR2 reads SVGAGI (reference sequence). The CDR3 loop reads CASRELDTQYF. DNA for the CDR3: TGTGCCAGCAGGGAGCTAGATACGCAGTATTTT.

The genes are TRBV7-8 and TRBJ1-1; the D gene is possibly TRBD1 (5 bases). V gave up 0 bases and J gave up 7 bases, with 15 bases separating them. From germline, CDR1 is SGHVS and CDR2 FQNEAQ. The CDR3 is 15 residues long. The CDR3: CASSLASGPHREAFF. Written as DNA, the CDR3 is TGTGCCAGCAGCTTAGCGTCAGGGCCGCATCGTGAAGCTTTCTTT.

The chain links TRBV9 to TRBJ1-4, with 10 nucleotides matching TRBD1. Trimming cost V 4 bases and J 6 bases; bases outside gene matches: 9. Germline assignment: CDR1 SGDLS and CDR2 YYNGEE. The CDR3 is 16 residues long. CDR3 nucleotide sequence: TGTGCCAGCAGCTTGAGCCCGGGACAGGGGTATGAAAAACTGTTTTTT. It translates to CASSLSPGQGYEKLFF.

V gene TRBV7-2 combines with J gene TRBJ1-2, with D unresolved. CDR1 is SGHTA, CDR2 FQGNSA, per germline. V was shortened by 1 base and J by 5 bases, with 11 bases between the two germline ends. CDR3 length equals 14 residues. The CDR3 sequence is CASSLGHHSYGYTF. CDR3 coding DNA: TGTGCCAGCAGCTTAGGACACCACTCTTATGGCTACACCTTC.